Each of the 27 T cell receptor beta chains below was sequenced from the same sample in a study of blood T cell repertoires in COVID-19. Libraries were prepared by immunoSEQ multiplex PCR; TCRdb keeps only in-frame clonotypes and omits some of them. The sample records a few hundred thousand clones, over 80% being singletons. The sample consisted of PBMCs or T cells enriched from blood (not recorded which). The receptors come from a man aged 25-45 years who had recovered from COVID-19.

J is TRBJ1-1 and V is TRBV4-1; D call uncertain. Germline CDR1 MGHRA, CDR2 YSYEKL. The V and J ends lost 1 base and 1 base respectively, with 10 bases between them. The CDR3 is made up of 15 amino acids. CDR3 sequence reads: CASSQAWRENTEAFF. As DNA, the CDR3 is TGCGCCAGCAGCCAAGCTTGGCGGGAGAACACTGAAGCTTTCTTT.

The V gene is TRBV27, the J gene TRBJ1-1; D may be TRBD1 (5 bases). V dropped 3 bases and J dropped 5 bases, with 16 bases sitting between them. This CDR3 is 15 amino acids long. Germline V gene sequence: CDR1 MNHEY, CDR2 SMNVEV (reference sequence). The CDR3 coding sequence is TGTGCCAGCAGTTTCAATTACCAGGGAGGTACTGAAGCTTTCTTT. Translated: CASSFNYQGGTEAFF.

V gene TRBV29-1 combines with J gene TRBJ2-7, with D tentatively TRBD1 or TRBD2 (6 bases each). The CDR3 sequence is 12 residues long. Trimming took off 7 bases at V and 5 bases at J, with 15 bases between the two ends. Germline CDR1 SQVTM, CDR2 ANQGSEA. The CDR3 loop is CSGGRGTHEQYF. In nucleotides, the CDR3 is TGCAGCGGGGGGCGCGGGACCCACGAGCAGTACTTC.

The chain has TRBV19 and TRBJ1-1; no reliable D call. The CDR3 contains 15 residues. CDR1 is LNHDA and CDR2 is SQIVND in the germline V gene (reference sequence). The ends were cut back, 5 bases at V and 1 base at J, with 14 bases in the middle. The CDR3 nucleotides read TGTGCCAGTAGTGTCATCTCTATACCGAACACTGAAGCTTTCTTT. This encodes CASSVISIPNTEAFF.

CDR3 coding DNA: TGTGCCAGCAGCTGGAAAGCGGGGGGTTACAATGAGCAGTTCTTC. Translating it yields CASSWKAGGYNEQFF. The chain couples TRBV7-2 to TRBJ2-1; the match to TRBD2 covers 9 bases. The J segment lost 4 bases and the V segment lost 4 bases, leaving 5 bases of the junction unmatched. This CDR3 contains 15 residues. CDR1 and CDR2 from the germline V gene are SGHTA and FQGNSA.

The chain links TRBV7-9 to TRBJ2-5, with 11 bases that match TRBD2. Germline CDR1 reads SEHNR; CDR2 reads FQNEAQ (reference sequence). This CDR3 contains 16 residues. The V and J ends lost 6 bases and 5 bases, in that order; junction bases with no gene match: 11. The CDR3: CASSFRLAGLGETQYF. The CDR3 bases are TGTGCCAGCAGTTTCCGACTAGCGGGGTTAGGGGAGACCCAGTACTTC.

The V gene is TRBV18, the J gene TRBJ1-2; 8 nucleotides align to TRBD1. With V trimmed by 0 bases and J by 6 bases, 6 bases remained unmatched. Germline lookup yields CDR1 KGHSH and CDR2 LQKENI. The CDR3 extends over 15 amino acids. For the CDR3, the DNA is TGTGCCAGCTCACCACCGAGTCAGGGGGCGAATGGCTACACCTTC. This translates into CASSPPSQGANGYTF.

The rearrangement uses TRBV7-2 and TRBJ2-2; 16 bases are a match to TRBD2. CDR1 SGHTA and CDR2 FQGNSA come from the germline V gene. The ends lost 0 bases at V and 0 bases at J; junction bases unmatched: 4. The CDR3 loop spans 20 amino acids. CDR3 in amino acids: CASSLAPGLAGGTNTGELFF. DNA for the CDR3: TGTGCCAGCAGCTTAGCCCCGGGACTAGCGGGGGGGACGAACACCGGGGAGCTGTTTTTT.

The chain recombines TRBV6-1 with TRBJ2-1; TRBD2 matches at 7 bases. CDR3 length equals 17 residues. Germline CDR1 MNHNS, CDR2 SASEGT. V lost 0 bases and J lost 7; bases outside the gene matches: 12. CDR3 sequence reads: CASSEAIGLEGLNEQFF. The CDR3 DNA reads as TGTGCCAGCAGTGAAGCGATAGGACTAGAAGGTTTGAATGAGCAGTTCTTC.

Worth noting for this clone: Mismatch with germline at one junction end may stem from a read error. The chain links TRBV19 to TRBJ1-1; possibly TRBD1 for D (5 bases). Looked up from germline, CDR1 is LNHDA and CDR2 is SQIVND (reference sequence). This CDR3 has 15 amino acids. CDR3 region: CASSIGGIMNTEVFF. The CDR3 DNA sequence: TGTGCCAGTAGTATCGGGGGAATCATGAACACTGAAGTTTTCTTT.

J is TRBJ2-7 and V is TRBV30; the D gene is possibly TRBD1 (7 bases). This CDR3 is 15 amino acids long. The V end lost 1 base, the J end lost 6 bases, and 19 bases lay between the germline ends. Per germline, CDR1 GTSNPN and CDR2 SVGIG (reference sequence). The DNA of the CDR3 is TGTGCCTGGAGTGCGGGAGACAGGGACTCTCGCGAGCAGTACTTC. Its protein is CAWSAGDRDSREQYF.

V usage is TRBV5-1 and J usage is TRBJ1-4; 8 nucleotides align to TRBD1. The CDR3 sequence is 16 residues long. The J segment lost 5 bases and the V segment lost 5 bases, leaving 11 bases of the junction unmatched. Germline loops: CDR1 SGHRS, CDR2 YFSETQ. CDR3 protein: CASRGQGSRLNEKLFF. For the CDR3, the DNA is TGCGCCAGCAGAGGACAGGGTTCGCGGTTAAATGAAAAACTGTTTTTT.

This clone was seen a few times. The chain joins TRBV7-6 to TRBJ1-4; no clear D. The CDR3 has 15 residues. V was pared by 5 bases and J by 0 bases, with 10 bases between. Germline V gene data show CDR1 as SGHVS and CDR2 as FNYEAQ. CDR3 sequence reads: CASSPRQTTNEKLFF. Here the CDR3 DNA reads TGTGCCAGCAGCCCGCGACAAACAACTAATGAAAAACTGTTTTTT.

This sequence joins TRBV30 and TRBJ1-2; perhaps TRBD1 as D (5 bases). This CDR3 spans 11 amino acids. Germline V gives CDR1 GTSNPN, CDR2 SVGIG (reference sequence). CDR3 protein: CVGWGRYGYTF. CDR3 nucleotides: TGTGTCGGCTGGGGCCGCTATGGCTACACCTTC.

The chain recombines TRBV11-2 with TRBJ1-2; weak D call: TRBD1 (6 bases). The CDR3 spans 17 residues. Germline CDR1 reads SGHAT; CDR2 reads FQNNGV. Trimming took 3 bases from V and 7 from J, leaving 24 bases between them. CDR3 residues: CASSFGPEGGGLLGYTF. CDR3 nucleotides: TGTGCCAGCAGCTTTGGGCCCGAGGGGGGGGGCTTGCTTGGCTACACCTTC.

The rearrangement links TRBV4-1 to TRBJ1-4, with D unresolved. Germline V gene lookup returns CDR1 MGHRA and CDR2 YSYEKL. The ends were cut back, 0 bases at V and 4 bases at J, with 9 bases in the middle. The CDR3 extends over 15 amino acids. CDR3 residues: CASSQDTVSNEKLFF. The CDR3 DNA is TGCGCCAGCAGCCAAGATACCGTGAGTAATGAAAAACTGTTTTTT.

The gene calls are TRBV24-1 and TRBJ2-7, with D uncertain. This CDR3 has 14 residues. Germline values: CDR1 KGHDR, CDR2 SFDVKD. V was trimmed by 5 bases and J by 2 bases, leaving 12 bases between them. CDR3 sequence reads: CATSAGSIPYEQYF. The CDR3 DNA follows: TGTGCCACCAGTGCAGGCAGCATCCCCTACGAGCAGTACTTC.

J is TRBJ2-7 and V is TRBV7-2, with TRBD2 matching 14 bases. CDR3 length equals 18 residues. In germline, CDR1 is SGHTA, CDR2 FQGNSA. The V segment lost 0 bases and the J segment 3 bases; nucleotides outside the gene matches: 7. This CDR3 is CASSLAGLAGAHIYEQYF. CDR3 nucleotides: TGTGCCAGCAGCTTAGCGGGACTAGCGGGAGCCCATATCTACGAGCAGTACTTC.

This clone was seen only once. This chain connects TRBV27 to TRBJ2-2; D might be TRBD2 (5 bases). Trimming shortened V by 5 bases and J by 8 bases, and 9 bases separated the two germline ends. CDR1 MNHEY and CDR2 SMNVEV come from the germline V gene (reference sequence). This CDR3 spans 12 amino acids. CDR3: CASSNRGGELFF. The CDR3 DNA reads TGTGCCAGCAGTAACCGAGGGGGGGAGCTGTTTTTT.

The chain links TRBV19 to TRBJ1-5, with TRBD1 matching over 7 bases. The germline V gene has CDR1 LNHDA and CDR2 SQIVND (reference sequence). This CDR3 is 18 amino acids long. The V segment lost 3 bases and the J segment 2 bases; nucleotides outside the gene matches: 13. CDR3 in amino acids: CASSIRKNIGGGNQPQHF. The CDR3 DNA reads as TGTGCCAGTAGTATCCGAAAAAATATAGGGGGCGGCAATCAGCCCCAGCATTTT.

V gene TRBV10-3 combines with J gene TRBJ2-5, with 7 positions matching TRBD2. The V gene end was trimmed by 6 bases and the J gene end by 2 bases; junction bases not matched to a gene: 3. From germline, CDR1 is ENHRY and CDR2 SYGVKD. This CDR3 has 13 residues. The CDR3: CAIRVGGQETQYF. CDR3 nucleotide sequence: TGTGCCATCAGGGTGGGGGGGCAAGAGACCCAGTACTTC.

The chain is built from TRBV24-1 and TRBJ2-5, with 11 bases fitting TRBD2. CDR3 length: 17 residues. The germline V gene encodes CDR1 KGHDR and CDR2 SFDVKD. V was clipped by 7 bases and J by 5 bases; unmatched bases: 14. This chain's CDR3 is CATRAGRTSGGEETQYF. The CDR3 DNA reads TGTGCCACCAGAGCGGGCCGAACTAGCGGGGGAGAGGAGACCCAGTACTTC.

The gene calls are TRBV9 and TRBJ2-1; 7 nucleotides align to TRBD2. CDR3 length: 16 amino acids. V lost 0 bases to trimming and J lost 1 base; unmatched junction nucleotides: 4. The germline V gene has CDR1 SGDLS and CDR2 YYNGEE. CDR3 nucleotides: TGTGCCAGCAGCGTAGACAGGCGGGGGTCCTACAATGAGCAGTTCTTC. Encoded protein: CASSVDRRGSYNEQFF.

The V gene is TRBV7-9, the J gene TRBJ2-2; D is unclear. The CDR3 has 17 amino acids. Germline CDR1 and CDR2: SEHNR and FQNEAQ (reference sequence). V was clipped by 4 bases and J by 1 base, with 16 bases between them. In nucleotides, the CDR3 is TGTGCCAGCAGCTCCCCTCCGCCCACTTTGAACACCGGGGAGCTGTTTTTT. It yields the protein CASSSPPPTLNTGELFF.

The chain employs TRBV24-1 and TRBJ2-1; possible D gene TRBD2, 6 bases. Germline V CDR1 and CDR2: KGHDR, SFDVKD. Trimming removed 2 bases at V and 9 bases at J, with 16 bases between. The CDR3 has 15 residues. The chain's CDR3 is CATSDWEADGGEQFF. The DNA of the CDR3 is TGTGCCACCAGTGATTGGGAGGCTGATGGGGGTGAGCAGTTCTTC.

The CDR3, as DNA: TGTGCCAGCAGTCTTAGGGGTAACGAGCAGTACTTC. Protein product: CASSLRGNEQYF. V is TRBV12-3 or TRBV12-4 and J is TRBJ2-7; tentatively, D is TRBD1 (5 bases). Trimming stripped 5 bases from V and 5 bases from J, with 10 bases between. This CDR3 is 12 amino acids long.

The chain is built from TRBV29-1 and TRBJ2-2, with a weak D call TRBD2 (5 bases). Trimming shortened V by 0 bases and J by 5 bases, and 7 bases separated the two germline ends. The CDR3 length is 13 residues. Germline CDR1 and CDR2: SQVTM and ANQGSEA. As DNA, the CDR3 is TGCAGCGTTGAAGATCCGGGGACCGGGGAGCTGTTTTTT. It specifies CSVEDPGTGELFF.